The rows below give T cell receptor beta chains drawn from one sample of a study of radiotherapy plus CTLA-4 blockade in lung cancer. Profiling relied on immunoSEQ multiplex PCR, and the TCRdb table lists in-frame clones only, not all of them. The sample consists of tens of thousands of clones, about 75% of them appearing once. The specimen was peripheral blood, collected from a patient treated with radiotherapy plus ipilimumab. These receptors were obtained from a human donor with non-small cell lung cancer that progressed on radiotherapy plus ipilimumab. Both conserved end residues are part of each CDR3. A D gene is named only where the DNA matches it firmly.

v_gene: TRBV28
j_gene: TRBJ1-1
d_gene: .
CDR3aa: CASSPNTEAFF

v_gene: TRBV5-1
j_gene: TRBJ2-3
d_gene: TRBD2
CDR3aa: CASSSGGVWQYF

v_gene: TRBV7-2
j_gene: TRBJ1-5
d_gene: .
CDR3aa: CASSKDSNQPQHF

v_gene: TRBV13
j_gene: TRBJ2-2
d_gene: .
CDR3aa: CASSLGLSTGELFF

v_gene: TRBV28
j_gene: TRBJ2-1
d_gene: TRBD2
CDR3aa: CASSPLSGLAGDNEQFF

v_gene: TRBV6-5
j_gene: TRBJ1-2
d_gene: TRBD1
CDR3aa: CASSYSQGVSGYTF

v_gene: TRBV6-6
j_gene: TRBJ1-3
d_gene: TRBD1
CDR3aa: CASRGQGLSSGNTIYF

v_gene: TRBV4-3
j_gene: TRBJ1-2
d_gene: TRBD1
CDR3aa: CASSQGSDRDYYGYTF

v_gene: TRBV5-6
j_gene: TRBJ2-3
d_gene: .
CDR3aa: CASSLEQGSTDTQYF

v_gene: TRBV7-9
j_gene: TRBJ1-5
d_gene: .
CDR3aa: CASRADGGDSQPQHF

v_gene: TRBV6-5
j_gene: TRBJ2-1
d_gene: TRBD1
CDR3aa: CASNQDRYNEQFF

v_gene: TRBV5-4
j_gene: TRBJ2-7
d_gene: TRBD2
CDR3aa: CASSLYSGPGEQYF

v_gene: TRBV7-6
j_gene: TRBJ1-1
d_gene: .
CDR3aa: CASSLTENTEAFF

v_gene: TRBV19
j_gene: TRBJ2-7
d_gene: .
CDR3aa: CASRPAGGEQYF

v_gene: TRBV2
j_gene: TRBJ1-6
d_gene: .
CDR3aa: CASSVRTGNSPLHF

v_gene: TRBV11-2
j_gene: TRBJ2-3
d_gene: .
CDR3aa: CASSSTRAGADTQYF

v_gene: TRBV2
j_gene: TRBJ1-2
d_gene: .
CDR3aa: CASSERTANYGYTF

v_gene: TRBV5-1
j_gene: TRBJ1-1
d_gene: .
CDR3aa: CASSLGQVGNTEAFF

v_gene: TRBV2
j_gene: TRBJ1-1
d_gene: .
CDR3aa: CASRPDTEAFF

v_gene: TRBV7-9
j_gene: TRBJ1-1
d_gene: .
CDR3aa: CASSLTPDTEAFF

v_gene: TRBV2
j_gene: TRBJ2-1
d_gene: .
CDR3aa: CASSEGGPLYREEFF

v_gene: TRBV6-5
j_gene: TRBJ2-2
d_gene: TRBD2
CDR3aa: CASSPGGAGELFF

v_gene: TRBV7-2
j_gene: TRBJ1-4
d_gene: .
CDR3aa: CASSWGRGLVNEKLFF

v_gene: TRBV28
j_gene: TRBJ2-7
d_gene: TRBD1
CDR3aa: CASSWTGEYEQYF

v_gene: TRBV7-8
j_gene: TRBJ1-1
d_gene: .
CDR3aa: CASGKVGTEAFF

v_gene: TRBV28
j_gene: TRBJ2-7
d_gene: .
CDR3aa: CASSFAKVLGEQYF

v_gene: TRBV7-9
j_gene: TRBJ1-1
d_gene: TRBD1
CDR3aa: CASSALRDRSTEAFF

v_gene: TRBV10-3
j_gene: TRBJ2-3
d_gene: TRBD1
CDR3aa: CAISPGQEDTDTQYF

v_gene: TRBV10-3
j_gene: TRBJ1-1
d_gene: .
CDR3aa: CAIIGGEVNTEAFF

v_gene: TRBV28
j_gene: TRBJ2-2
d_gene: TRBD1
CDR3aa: CASSRDRGLKTGELFF

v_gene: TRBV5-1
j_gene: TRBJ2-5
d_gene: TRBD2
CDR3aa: CASSLHSGLGVETQYF

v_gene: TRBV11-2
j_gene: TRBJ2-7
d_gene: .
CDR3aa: CASSLDRPYEQYF